These T cell receptor beta chains were read from a single sample in a study of cytomegalovirus exposure and HLA in healthy donors. This table comes from immunoSEQ multiplex PCR, and its TCRdb copy is limited to in-frame clones, with some not included. Here the sample spans some 120,000 clones, about 80% being singletons. What was sequenced was PBMCs. These receptors were collected from a woman aged 45-65 years in good health and CMV-seropositive. The CDR3 runs from the conserved cysteine through the conserved F or W. Each record gives: CDR3 protein, CDR3 DNA, D gene, J gene, V gene, clone size. A D gene is named only where the DNA matches it firmly. Clone size, where shown, is once, few, many, or a class for clones that have expanded.

CDR3: CAISEPPGQTNYGYTF; DNA: TGTGCCATCAGTGAACCCCCGGGACAGACTAACTATGGCTACACCTTC; D: TRBD1; J: TRBJ1-2; V: TRBV10-3; size: -
CDR3: CASSLSTETQYF; DNA: TGCGCCAGCAGCTTATCTACGGAGACCCAGTACTTC; D: -; J: TRBJ2-5; V: TRBV5-1; size: -
CDR3: CASSDNASGSDEQYF; DNA: TGTGCCAGCAGTGATAATGCCAGCGGGTCGGACGAGCAGTACTTC; D: -; J: TRBJ2-7; V: TRBV2; size: -
CDR3: CASKGQVAGTEAFF; DNA: TGTGCCAGCAAAGGACAGGTGGCGGGCACTGAAGCTTTCTTT; D: TRBD1; J: TRBJ1-1; V: TRBV6-5; size: few
CDR3: CAISGTGGTDTQYF; DNA: TGTGCCATCAGTGGGACAGGGGGCACAGATACGCAGTATTTT; D: TRBD1; J: TRBJ2-3; V: TRBV10-3; size: -
CDR3: CSVVQGAGNEQFF; DNA: TGCAGCGTTGTGCAGGGGGCAGGCAATGAGCAGTTCTTC; D: TRBD1; J: TRBJ2-1; V: TRBV29-1; size: -
CDR3: CASSPAGGLTDTQYF; DNA: TGTGCCAGCAGTCCAGCGGGGGGGCTCACAGATACGCAGTATTTT; D: TRBD2; J: TRBJ2-3; V: TRBV2; size: -
CDR3: CASSLHTEAFF; DNA: TGTGCCAGCAGCCTCCACACTGAAGCTTTCTTT; D: -; J: TRBJ1-1; V: TRBV27; size: few
CDR3: CASRAGTNTYEQYF; DNA: TGTGCCAGCAGGGCCGGGACAAATACCTACGAGCAGTACTTC; D: -; J: TRBJ2-7; V: TRBV28; size: -
CDR3: CASSFVHQTYNEQFF; DNA: TGTGCCAGCAGCTTTGTCCATCAGACCTACAATGAGCAGTTCTTC; D: -; J: TRBJ2-1; V: TRBV7-3; size: -
CDR3: CASRTGWNTEAFF; DNA: TGCGCCTCTCGGACAGGGTGGAACACTGAAGCTTTCTTT; D: TRBD1; J: TRBJ1-1; V: TRBV5-1; size: once
CDR3: CASSLENLFTDTQYF; DNA: TGTGCCAGCAGCTTGGAAAACCTATTCACAGATACGCAGTATTTT; D: -; J: TRBJ2-3; V: TRBV5-4; size: once
CDR3: CASSLGIAAIYEQYF; DNA: TGCGCCAGCAGCTTGGGAATAGCGGCCATCTACGAGCAGTACTTC; D: -; J: TRBJ2-7; V: TRBV5-1; size: -
CDR3: CASSSNLAGGSTGELFF; DNA: TGTGCCAGCAGCTCGAATTTAGCGGGGGGGAGTACCGGGGAGCTGTTTTTT; D: TRBD2; J: TRBJ2-2; V: TRBV7-2; size: -
CDR3: CASSTPLAGISYEQYF; DNA: TGTGCCAGCAGCACGCCTCTAGCGGGGATTTCCTACGAGCAGTACTTC; D: TRBD2; J: TRBJ2-7; V: TRBV11-1; size: -
CDR3: CASSISPNSPLHF; DNA: TGTGCCAGTAGTATCTCCCCTAATTCACCCCTCCACTTT; D: -; J: TRBJ1-6; V: TRBV19; size: -
CDR3: CSDRTGSYNEQFF; DNA: TGCAGCGACCGGACAGGCTCCTACAATGAGCAGTTCTTC; D: TRBD1; J: TRBJ2-1; V: TRBV29-1; size: -
CDR3: CASSGPEGTDTQYF; DNA: TGTGCCAGCAGCGGCCCAGAGGGCACAGATACGCAGTATTTT; D: -; J: TRBJ2-3; V: TRBV9; size: -
CDR3: CASSRGLADYNEQFF; DNA: TGTGCCAGCAGCCGCGGACTAGCGGATTACAATGAGCAGTTCTTC; D: TRBD2; J: TRBJ2-1; V: TRBV7-9; size: few
CDR3: CASSDFPATGNGYTF; DNA: TGTGCCAGCAGTGACTTCCCCGCGACAGGGAATGGCTACACCTTC; D: TRBD1; J: TRBJ1-2; V: TRBV6-4; size: -
CDR3: CASSPEASGNTIYF; DNA: TGTGCCAGCTCACCTGAGGCTTCGGGAAACACCATATATTTT; D: -; J: TRBJ1-3; V: TRBV18; size: -
CDR3: CAWSYRGQQPQHF; DNA: TGTGCCTGGAGCTACAGGGGGCAACAGCCCCAGCATTTT; D: TRBD1; J: TRBJ1-5; V: TRBV30; size: few
CDR3: CASSPSYGGSYNEQFF; DNA: TGTGCCAGCAGCCCCTCTTATGGGGGGTCCTACAATGAGCAGTTCTTC; D: -; J: TRBJ2-1; V: TRBV9; size: -
CDR3: CASSLTQGHYGYTF; DNA: TGTGCCAGCAGCCTTACCCAGGGCCACTATGGCTACACCTTC; D: -; J: TRBJ1-2; V: TRBV7-9; size: few
CDR3: CASSRGQGPAYEQYF; DNA: TGCGCCAGCAGCCGCGGACAGGGGCCAGCCTACGAGCAGTACTTC; D: TRBD1; J: TRBJ2-7; V: TRBV4-3; size: -
CDR3: CASSPTRDTTGEQYF; DNA: TGTGCCAGCAGCCCCACCCGGGACACGACGGGAGAGCAGTACTTC; D: -; J: TRBJ2-7; V: TRBV7-9; size: -
CDR3: CASSTGGGNFF; DNA: TGTGCCAGTAGTACAGGGGGCGGTAACTTCTTT; D: TRBD1; J: TRBJ1-1; V: TRBV19; size: few
CDR3: CASSPRTSGSQETQYF; DNA: TGTGCCAGCTCACCAAGGACTAGCGGGAGCCAAGAGACCCAGTACTTC; D: TRBD2; J: TRBJ2-5; V: TRBV18; size: -
CDR3: CASSQDYVRANYGYTF; DNA: TGTGCCAGCAGCCAAGATTATGTCAGGGCTAACTATGGCTACACCTTC; D: -; J: TRBJ1-2; V: TRBV4-2; size: few
CDR3: CASSLVASGTEETQYF; DNA: TGTGCCAGCAGTTTAGTAGCTAGCGGGACGGAAGAGACCCAGTACTTC; D: TRBD2; J: TRBJ2-5; V: TRBV28; size: -
CDR3: CASSLGLAGFNEQFF; DNA: TGTGCCAGCAGCTTGGGACTAGCGGGTTTCAATGAGCAGTTCTTC; D: TRBD2; J: TRBJ2-1; V: TRBV5-4; size: -
CDR3: CASSLGNQGAWTGELFF; DNA: TGTGCCAGCAGCTTAGGCAATCAGGGGGCATGGACCGGGGAGCTGTTTTTT; D: TRBD1; J: TRBJ2-2; V: TRBV7-6; size: -
CDR3: CASSRPDRGRETQYF; DNA: TGTGCCAGCAGCCGCCCGGACAGGGGGCGAGAGACCCAGTACTTC; D: TRBD1; J: TRBJ2-5; V: TRBV5-4; size: -
CDR3: CASSPGRDYGYTF; DNA: TGTGCCAGCTCACCGGGCAGGGACTATGGCTACACCTTC; D: -; J: TRBJ1-2; V: TRBV18; size: -
CDR3: CATSSQAFDEKLFF; DNA: TGTGCCACCAGCAGTCAAGCTTTCGATGAAAAACTGTTTTTT; D: -; J: TRBJ1-4; V: TRBV15; size: once
CDR3: CASRTLGQQETQYF; DNA: TGTGCCAGCAGAACTCTGGGCCAGCAAGAGACCCAGTACTTC; D: -; J: TRBJ2-5; V: TRBV6-5; size: -
CDR3: CASSSTGTEETQYF; DNA: TGCGCCAGCAGCAGTACCGGGACTGAAGAGACCCAGTACTTC; D: -; J: TRBJ2-5; V: TRBV5-1; size: -
CDR3: CASSVDRGSGNTIYF; DNA: TGTGCCAGCAGCGTAGATCGCGGCTCTGGAAACACCATATATTTT; D: -; J: TRBJ1-3; V: TRBV9; size: -
CDR3: CSSDSSTGYTF; DNA: TGCAGCTCGGACAGTTCTACAGGCTACACCTTC; D: -; J: TRBJ1-2; V: TRBV29-1; size: -
CDR3: CSVAPGGGRLDGYTF; DNA: TGCAGCGTGGCACCTGGGGGGGGGCGACTCGATGGCTACACCTTC; D: -; J: TRBJ1-2; V: TRBV29-1; size: few
CDR3: CASRQGATPEAFF; DNA: TGTGCCAGCAGACAGGGGGCGACCCCTGAAGCTTTCTTT; D: TRBD1; J: TRBJ1-1; V: TRBV7-9; size: -
CDR3: CASSRGVEGTGELFF; DNA: TGCGCCAGCAGCCGGGGGGTTGAGGGAACCGGGGAGCTGTTTTTT; D: -; J: TRBJ2-2; V: TRBV4-1; size: -
CDR3: CASSLTGGKGTGELFF; DNA: TGCGCCAGCAGCTTAACAGGGGGCAAGGGCACCGGGGAGCTGTTTTTT; D: TRBD1; J: TRBJ2-2; V: TRBV5-1; size: -
CDR3: CASRSGGLNTEAFF; DNA: TGTGCCAGCCGGTCGGGAGGGCTAAACACTGAAGCTTTCTTT; D: -; J: TRBJ1-1; V: TRBV27; size: -
CDR3: CASSERDRADYGYTF; DNA: TGTGCCAGCAGTGAAAGGGACAGGGCAGACTATGGCTACACCTTC; D: TRBD1; J: TRBJ1-2; V: TRBV2; size: -
CDR3: CASSLGVQPRGLNTEAFF; DNA: TGTGCCAGCAGCCTAGGGGTACAGCCTCGAGGGCTGAACACTGAAGCTTTCTTT; D: -; J: TRBJ1-1; V: TRBV7-8; size: -
CDR3: CASSPENYQPQHF; DNA: TGTGCCAGCTCACCTGAGAACTATCAGCCCCAGCATTTT; D: -; J: TRBJ1-5; V: TRBV18; size: -
CDR3: CASSFQGVNTEAFF; DNA: TGTGCCAGCAGCTTCCAGGGGGTGAACACTGAAGCTTTCTTT; D: TRBD1; J: TRBJ1-1; V: TRBV7-2; size: once
CDR3: CASGLRAGAIDTQYF; DNA: TGTGCTAGTGGTTTACGAGCGGGGGCCATAGATACGCAGTATTTT; D: TRBD2; J: TRBJ2-3; V: TRBV12-5; size: -
CDR3: CASSVDNLLGNEQFF; DNA: TGTGCCAGCAGCGTGGACAACCTTCTTGGCAATGAGCAGTTCTTC; D: -; J: TRBJ2-1; V: TRBV27; size: -
CDR3: CASSLTENTEAFF; DNA: TGTGCCAGCAGCCTGACAGAGAACACTGAAGCTTTCTTT; D: -; J: TRBJ1-1; V: TRBV13; size: few
CDR3: CASRPTGLANQPQHF; DNA: TGTGCCAGCAGACCGACAGGGTTGGCCAATCAGCCCCAGCATTTT; D: TRBD1; J: TRBJ1-5; V: TRBV6-5; size: -